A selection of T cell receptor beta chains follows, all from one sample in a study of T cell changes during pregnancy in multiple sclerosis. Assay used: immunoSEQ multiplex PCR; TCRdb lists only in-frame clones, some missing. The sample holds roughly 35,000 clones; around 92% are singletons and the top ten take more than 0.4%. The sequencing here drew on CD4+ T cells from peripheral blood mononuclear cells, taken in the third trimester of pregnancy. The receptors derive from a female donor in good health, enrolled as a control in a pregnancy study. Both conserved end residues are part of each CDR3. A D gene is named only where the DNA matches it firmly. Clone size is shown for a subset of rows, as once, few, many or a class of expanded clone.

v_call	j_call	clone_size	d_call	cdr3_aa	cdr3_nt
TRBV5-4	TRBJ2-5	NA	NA	CASNGRGDGETQYF	TGTGCCAGCAACGGGCGGGGAGACGGAGAGACCCAGTACTTC
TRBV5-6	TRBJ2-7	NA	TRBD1	CASSSRQGKFYEQYF	TGTGCCAGCAGCTCAAGACAGGGGAAATTCTACGAGCAGTACTTC
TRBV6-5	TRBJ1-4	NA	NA	CASSQGFNEKLFF	TGTGCCAGCAGTCAGGGTTTCAATGAAAAACTGTTTTTT
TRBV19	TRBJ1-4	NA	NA	CASSWRGPNNEKLFF	TGTGCCAGTAGTTGGCGGGGGCCGAATAATGAAAAACTGTTTTTT
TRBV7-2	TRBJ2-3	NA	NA	CASSLGTGGDTQYF	TGTGCCAGCAGCTTAGGGACGGGCGGGGATACGCAGTATTTT
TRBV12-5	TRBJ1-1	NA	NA	CASGLVMPGKTEAFF	TGTGCTAGTGGTTTGGTAATGCCAGGGAAAACTGAAGCTTTCTTT
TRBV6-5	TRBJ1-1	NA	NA	CASSYETGNTEAFF	TGTGCCAGCAGTTACGAGACAGGGAACACTGAAGCTTTCTTT
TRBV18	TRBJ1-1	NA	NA	CASSIAGALNTEAFF	TGTGCCAGCTCCATCGCCGGAGCCCTGAACACTGAAGCTTTCTTT
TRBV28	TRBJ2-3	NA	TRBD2	CASSPGGTDTQYF	TGTGCCAGCAGCCCGGGGGGTACAGATACGCAGTATTTT
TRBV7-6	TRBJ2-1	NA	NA	CASSLGGDEQFF	TGTGCCAGCAGCCTTGGGGGCGATGAGCAGTTCTTC
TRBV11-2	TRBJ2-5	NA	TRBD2	CASRPSGGGETQYF	TGTGCCAGCAGACCTAGCGGGGGGGGAGAGACCCAGTACTTC
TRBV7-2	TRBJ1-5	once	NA	CASSSTGNSNQPQHF	TGTGCCAGCAGCTCCACAGGGAATAGCAATCAGCCCCAGCATTTT
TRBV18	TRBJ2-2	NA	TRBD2	CASSPGLGNTGELFF	TGTGCCAGCTCACCAGGACTAGGGAACACCGGGGAGCTGTTTTTT
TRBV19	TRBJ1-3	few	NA	CASTSQSSGNTIYF	TGTGCCAGTACCTCACAGAGCTCTGGAAACACCATATATTTT
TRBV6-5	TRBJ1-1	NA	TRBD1	CASTIRTGRTEAFF	TGTGCCAGCACCATCCGGACAGGGCGAACTGAAGCTTTCTTT
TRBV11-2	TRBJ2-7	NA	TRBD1	CASSLRQGSSYEQYF	TGTGCCAGCAGCCTGCGACAGGGGAGCTCCTACGAGCAGTACTTC
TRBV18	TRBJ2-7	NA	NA	CASSPSPRYYEQYF	TGTGCCAGCTCACCGTCGCCGAGATACTACGAGCAGTACTTC
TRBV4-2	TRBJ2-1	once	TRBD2	CASSPLAGSSYNEQFF	TGTGCCAGCAGCCCCCTAGCGGGCAGCTCCTACAATGAGCAGTTCTTC
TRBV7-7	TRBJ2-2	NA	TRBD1	CASSPTGMDTGELFF	TGTGCTAGCAGCCCGACAGGGATGGACACCGGGGAGCTGTTTTTT
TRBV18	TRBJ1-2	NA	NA	CASSPSDTSYGYTF	TGTGCCAGCTCACCATCCGACACGAGCTATGGCTACACCTTC
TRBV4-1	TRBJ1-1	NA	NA	CASSQLAGGAFF	TGCGCCAGCAGCCAACTGGCGGGGGGAGCTTTCTTT
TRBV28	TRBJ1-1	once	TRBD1	CASTLDRGTEAFF	TGTGCCAGCACCCTGGACAGGGGAACTGAAGCTTTCTTT
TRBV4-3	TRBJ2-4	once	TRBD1	CASSQTNPGTGSKVYF	TGCGCCAGCAGCCAAACCAACCCCGGGACAGGGAGTAAGGTGTACTTC
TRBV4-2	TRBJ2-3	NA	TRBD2	CASSQDTAGGTDTQYF	TGTGCCAGCAGCCAAGATACGGCGGGGGGTACAGATACGCAGTATTTT
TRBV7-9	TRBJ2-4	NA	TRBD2	CASSLGLAGGHFAKNIQYF	TGTGCCAGCAGCTTAGGACTAGCGGGGGGGCACTTCGCCAAAAACATTCAGTACTTC
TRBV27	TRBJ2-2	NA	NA	CASGRDSLGTGELFF	TGTGCCAGCGGCCGGGACTCTCTCGGCACCGGGGAGCTGTTTTTT
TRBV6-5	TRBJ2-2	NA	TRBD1	CASSTTGGVGGELFF	TGTGCCAGCAGTACGACAGGGGGCGTTGGGGGGGAGCTGTTTTTT
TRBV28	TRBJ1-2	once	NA	CASSSPSGEHGYTF	TGTGCCAGCAGTTCACCTTCAGGGGAACATGGCTACACCTTC
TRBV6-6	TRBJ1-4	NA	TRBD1	CASSYGGTGDEKLFF	TGTGCCAGCAGTTACGGGGGGACAGGGGATGAAAAACTGTTTTTT
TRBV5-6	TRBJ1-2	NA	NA	CASSRREGGYTF	TGTGCCAGCAGCCGGAGGGAGGGGGGCTACACCTTC
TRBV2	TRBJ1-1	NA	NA	CASSLLNTEAFF	TGTGCCAGCAGTCTCCTGAACACTGAAGCTTTCTTT
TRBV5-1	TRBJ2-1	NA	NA	CASGQGIGNEQFF	TGCGCCAGCGGGCAGGGCATAGGGAATGAGCAGTTCTTC
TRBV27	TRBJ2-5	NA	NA	CASSSPGLSGETQYF	TGTGCCAGCAGTTCGCCGGGACTGAGTGGAGAGACCCAGTACTTC
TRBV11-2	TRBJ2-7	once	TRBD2	CASSLQRGGSYEQYF	TGTGCCAGCAGCCTACAGCGGGGTGGCTCCTACGAGCAGTACTTC
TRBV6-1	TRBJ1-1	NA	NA	CASSEQGTTEAFF	TGTGCCAGCAGTGAGCAGGGGACCACTGAAGCTTTCTTT
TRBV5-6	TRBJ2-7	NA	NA	CASSRGPSSHEQYF	TGTGCCAGCAGCCGCGGGCCATCTAGCCACGAGCAGTACTTC
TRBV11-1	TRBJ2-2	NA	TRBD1	CASSRQGPTGELFF	TGTGCCAGCAGCCGACAGGGACCCACCGGGGAGCTGTTTTTT
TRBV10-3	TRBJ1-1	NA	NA	CAISAPGGRVEAFF	TGTGCCATCAGTGCCCCGGGTGGGAGGGTTGAAGCTTTCTTT